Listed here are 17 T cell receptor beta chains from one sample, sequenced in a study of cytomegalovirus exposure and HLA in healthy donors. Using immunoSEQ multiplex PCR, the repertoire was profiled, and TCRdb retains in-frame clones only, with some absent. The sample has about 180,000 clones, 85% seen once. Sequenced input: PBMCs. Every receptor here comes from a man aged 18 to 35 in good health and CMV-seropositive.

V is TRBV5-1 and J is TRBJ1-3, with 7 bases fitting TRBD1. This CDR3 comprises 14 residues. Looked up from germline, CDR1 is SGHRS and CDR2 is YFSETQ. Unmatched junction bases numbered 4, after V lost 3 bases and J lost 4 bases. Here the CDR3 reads CASSWGDSGNTIYF. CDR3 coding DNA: TGCGCCAGCAGCTGGGGGGACAGCGGAAACACCATATATTTT. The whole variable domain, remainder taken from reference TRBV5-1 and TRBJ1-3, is KAGVTQTPRYLIKTRGQQVTLSCSPISGHRSVSWYQQTPGQGLQFLFEYFSETQRNKGNFPGRFSGRQFSNSRSEMNVSTLELGDSALYLCASSWGDSGNTIYFGEGSWLTVV.

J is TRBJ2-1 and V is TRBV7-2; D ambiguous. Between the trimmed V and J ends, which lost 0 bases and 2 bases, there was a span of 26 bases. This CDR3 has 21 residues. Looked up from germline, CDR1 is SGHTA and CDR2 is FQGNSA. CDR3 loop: CASSLAYNIRRTRIPYNEQFF. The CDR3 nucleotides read TGTGCCAGCAGCTTAGCTTATAATATAAGAAGAACGCGGATTCCCTACAATGAGCAGTTCTTC.

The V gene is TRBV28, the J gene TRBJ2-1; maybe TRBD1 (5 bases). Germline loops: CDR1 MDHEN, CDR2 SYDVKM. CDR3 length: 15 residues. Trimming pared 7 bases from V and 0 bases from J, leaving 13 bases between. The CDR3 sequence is CASKGRRVSYNEQFF. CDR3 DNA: TGTGCCAGCAAGGGCCGCAGGGTCTCCTACAATGAGCAGTTCTTC.

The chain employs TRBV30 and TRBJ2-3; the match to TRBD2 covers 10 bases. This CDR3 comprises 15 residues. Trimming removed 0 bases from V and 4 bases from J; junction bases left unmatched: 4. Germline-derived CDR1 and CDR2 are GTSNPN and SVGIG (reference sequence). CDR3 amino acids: CAWSVRLAGSDTQYF. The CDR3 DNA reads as TGTGCCTGGAGTGTAAGACTAGCGGGTTCAGATACGCAGTATTTT.

Written as DNA, the CDR3 is TGTGCCAGCAGTTTCGGATCAGGAAACTATGGCTACACCTTC. As protein: CASSFGSGNYGYTF. This chain connects TRBV27 to TRBJ1-2; the D is unclear. Germline V gene lookup returns CDR1 MNHEY and CDR2 SMNVEV (reference sequence). Trimming took 3 bases from V and 2 from J, leaving 10 bases between them. The CDR3 consists of 14 residues.

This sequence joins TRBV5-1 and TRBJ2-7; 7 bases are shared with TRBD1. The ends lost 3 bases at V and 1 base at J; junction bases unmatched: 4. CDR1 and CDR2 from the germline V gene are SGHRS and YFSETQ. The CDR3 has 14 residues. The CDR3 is CASSSPGQSYEQYF. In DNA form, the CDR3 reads TGCGCCAGCAGCTCCCCGGGACAGTCCTACGAGCAGTACTTC.

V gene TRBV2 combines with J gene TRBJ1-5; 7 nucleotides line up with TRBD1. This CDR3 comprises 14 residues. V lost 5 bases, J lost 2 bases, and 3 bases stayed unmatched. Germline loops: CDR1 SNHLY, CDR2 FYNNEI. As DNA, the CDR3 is TGTGCCAGCAGTAATACAGGGGGCAATCAGCCCCAGCATTTT. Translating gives CASSNTGGNQPQHF.

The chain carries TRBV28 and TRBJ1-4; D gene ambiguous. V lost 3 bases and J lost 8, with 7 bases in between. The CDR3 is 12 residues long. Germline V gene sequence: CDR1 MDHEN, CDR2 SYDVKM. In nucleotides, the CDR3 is TGTGCCAGCAGTTTGGCAACCGAAAAACTGTTTTTT. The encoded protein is CASSLATEKLFF.

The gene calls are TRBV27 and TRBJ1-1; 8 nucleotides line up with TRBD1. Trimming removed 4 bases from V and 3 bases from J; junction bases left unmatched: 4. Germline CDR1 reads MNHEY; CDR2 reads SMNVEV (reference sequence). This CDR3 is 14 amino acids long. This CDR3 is CASSSLTGDTEAFF. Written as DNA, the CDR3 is TGTGCCAGCAGTTCCCTGACAGGGGACACTGAAGCTTTCTTT.

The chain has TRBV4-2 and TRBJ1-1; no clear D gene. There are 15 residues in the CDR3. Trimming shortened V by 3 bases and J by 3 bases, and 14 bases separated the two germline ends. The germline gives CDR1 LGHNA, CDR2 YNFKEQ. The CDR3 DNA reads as TGTGCCAGCAGCCACCCCGGACCCGGGGACACTGAAGCTTTCTTT. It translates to CASSHPGPGDTEAFF.

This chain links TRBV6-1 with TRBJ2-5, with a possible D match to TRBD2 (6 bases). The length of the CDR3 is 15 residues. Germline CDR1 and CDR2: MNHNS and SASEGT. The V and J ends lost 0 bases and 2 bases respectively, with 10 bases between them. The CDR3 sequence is CASSEASGTQETQYF. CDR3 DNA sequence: TGTGCCAGCAGTGAAGCGTCAGGGACTCAAGAGACCCAGTACTTC.

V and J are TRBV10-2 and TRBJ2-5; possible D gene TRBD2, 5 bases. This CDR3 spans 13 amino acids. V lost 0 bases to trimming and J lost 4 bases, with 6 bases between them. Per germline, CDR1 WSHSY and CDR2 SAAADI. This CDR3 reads CASSESGRETQYF. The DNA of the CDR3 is TGCGCCAGCAGTGAGTCGGGGAGAGAGACCCAGTACTTC.

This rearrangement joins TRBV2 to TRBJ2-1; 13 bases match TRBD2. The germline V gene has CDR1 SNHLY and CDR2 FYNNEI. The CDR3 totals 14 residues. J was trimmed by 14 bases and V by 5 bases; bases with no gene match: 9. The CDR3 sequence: CASSPLGTSGKEFF. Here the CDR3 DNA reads TGTGCCAGCAGTCCCCTGGGGACTAGCGGGAAGGAGTTCTTC.

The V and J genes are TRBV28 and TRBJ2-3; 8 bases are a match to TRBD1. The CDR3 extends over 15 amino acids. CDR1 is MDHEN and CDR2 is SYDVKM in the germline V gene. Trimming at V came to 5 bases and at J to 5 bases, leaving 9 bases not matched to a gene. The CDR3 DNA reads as TGTGCCAGCAGTAACCCGACAGGGGCCGAAGATACGCAGTATTTT. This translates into CASSNPTGAEDTQYF.

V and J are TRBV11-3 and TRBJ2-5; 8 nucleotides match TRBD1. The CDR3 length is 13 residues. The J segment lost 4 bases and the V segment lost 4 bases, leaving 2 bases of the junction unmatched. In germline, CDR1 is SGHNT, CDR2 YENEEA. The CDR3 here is CASSSDRGETQYF. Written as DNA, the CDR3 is TGTGCCAGCAGCTCCGACAGGGGAGAGACCCAGTACTTC.

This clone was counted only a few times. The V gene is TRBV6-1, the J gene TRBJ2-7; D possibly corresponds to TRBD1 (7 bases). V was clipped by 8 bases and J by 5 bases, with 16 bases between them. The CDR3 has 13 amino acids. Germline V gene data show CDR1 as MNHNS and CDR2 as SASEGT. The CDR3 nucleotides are TGTGCCAGCGTATTTTCAGGGGGGCACGAGCAGTACTTC. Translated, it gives CASVFSGGHEQYF.

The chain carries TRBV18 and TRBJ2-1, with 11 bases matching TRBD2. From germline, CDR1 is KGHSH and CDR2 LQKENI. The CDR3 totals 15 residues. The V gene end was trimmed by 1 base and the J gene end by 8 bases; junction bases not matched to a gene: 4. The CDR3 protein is CASSPQLAGADEQFF. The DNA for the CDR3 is TGTGCCAGCTCACCACAACTAGCGGGAGCAGATGAGCAGTTCTTC. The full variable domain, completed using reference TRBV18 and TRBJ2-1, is NAGVMQNPRHLVRRRGQEARLRCSPMKGHSHVYWYRQLPEEGLKFMVYLQKENIIDESGMPKERFSAEFPKEGPSILRIQQVVRGDSAAYFCASSPQLAGADEQFFGPGTRLTVL.